This TCR beta chain appears in the sequencing data of a study of OX40 agonist ivuxolimab in advanced cancers. As for the study more broadly: Ivuxolimab was a fully human IgG2 agonistic monoclonal antibody targeting the costimulatory receptor OX40 (CD134). Intravenous ivuxolimab was administered to patients every 2 weeks at six dose levels: 0.01, 0.1, 0.3, 1.5, 3 and 10 mg/kg. Among the 50 to 55 dose-escalation patients, approximately 20 had hepatocellular carcinoma, some 15 melanoma, 9 renal cell carcinoma and 9 head and neck cancer. In the dose-escalation cohort, 82.7% of patients were male, and the mean age was approximately 64 years, with a range of about 23 to 85. Patients were allowed to have had prior anti-PD-1, anti-PD-L1 or anti-CTLA-4 therapy, and 40% of the dose-escalation patients had been treated with checkpoint inhibitors. Partial responses occurred in three dose-escalation patients, of whom one had hepatocellular carcinoma and two had cutaneous melanoma. Peripheral TCRbeta sequencing was intended to test whether TCR sequence diversity was altered and clonal T-cell expansion was caused by ivuxolimab. The paper covers the monotherapy dose-escalation part of the phase I ivuxolimab trial, which included N ≈ 57 patients. Broader findings and caveats from the paper: The antigen specificity of the peripheral T cells that underwent clonal expansion was not determined. In partial responders in the 0.1-3.0 mg/kg groups, normalized peripheral clonal expansion was found to be among the lowest, especially among CD8+ T cells. After ivuxolimab, CD8+ T cells had more expanded clones than CD4+ T cells on average. At doses of 0.1 to 3.0 mg/kg, clonal expansion of both CD4+ and CD8+ T cells in blood was seen between baseline and week 6. Low levels of normalized T-cell clonal expansion were also seen in some nonresponding patients.

Genomic DNA was extracted from sorted cells for sequencing of the TCRbeta CDR3 region. TCRbeta CDR3 regions were sequenced using the immunoSEQ Assay. The table was pulled from immuneACCESS by TCRdb, which kept in-frame rearrangements only. Such tables lose some clones; where checked, under half of the loss comes from unresolved V genes, and the rest has no known cause. This sample is represented by under 95,000 clones; about 82% of them were singletons. The top ten clones comprise 6.9% of the sample. Points on this clone: Its antigen specificity is not known. One base away there is no much larger clone; base qualities are not given.

Patients with autoimmune disease history or receiving systemic immunosuppression were excluded from the trial. Peripheral blood for TCR sequencing was collected from all dose cohorts at baseline, on cycle 4 day 1, and on cycle 7 day 1. The samples were drawn from a first-in-human, open-label, multicenter phase I dose-escalation trial of ivuxolimab. The trial enrolled adults with locally advanced or metastatic head and neck squamous cell, hepatocellular, melanoma or renal cell carcinoma. Before TCR sequencing, CD4+ T cells and CD8+ T cells from peripheral blood were sorted into separate populations. This clonotype was sampled from an adult with an advanced solid tumor such as melanoma, head and neck, liver or kidney cancer. This specimen was CD4+ or CD8+ T cells sorted from blood, taken in a trial of the OX40 agonist ivuxolimab.

The CDR3 in this case is CASSQEISATYEQYF. The DNA sequence is given as TGCGCCAGCAGCCAAGAAATAAGCGCGACTTACGAGCAGTACTTC. The rearrangement joined TRBV4-1 to TRBJ2-7, with the D gene not confidently named. Trimming takes 0 bases from V and 4 bases from J, and the germline ends sit 13 bases apart. Taken from cysteine to phenylalanine, the CDR3 has 15 residues. The sequence is cut down to CDR3 DNA, 45 bases in frame from base 1. Looking up the germline V gene yields CDR1 MGHRA and CDR2 YSYEKL.